Listed here are 21 T cell receptor beta chains from one sample, sequenced in a study of blood T cells in healthy people across ages. Next came a second PCR, run for about 7 to 11 cycles, which used a sample-barcoded 5' primer along with a J-beta primer mix. TCRdb reanalysed the 5' RACE reads using MiXCR and keeps one entry per CDR3 protein. The profile shows over 1,200,000 distinct CDR3 sequences, 45% to 70% of them singletons. Sequencing was done on a sample of blood. The receptors shown here come from a man aged 18 to 30 in good health.

This clonotype was seen a few times. The chain recombines TRBV4-1 with TRBJ2-3; unclear D gene. In germline, CDR1 is MGHRA, CDR2 YSYEKL. Deletions cut 1 base from V and 0 bases from J, with 8 bases between. This CDR3 is 15 amino acids long. This chain's CDR3 is CASSQVQSSTDTQYF. The CDR3 DNA reads as TGCGCCAGCAGCCAAGTACAGTCTAGCACAGATACGCAGTATTTT.

The gene calls are TRBV10-3 and TRBJ2-2, with 9 positions matching TRBD2. The CDR3 contains 18 residues. V shed 0 bases and J 5 bases; nucleotides not matched to a gene: 10. Germline loops: CDR1 ENHRY, CDR2 SYGVKD. The CDR3 spells CAISESTGGRVRTGELFF. The CDR3 DNA reads as TGTGCCATCAGTGAGTCGACTGGCGGGAGGGTTCGGACCGGGGAGCTGTTTTTT.

V and J are TRBV7-9 and TRBJ2-7; either TRBD1 or TRBD2 may supply D (5 bases each). CDR1 is SEHNR and CDR2 is FQNEAQ in the germline V gene (reference sequence). V lost 0 bases and J lost 3, with 12 bases in between. CDR3 length equals 15 residues. The CDR3, as DNA: TGTGCCAGCAGCTTAGCGTTGGGGGACGGCTACGAGCAGTACTTC. Residues: CASSLALGDGYEQYF. The full variable domain, rest sourced from reference TRBV7-9 and TRBJ2-7, is DTGVSQNPRHKITKRGQNVTFRCDPISEHNRLYWYRQTLGQGPEFLTYFQNEAQLEKSRLLSDRFSAERPKGSFSTLEIQRTEQGDSAMYLCASSLALGDGYEQYFGPGTRLTVT.

This clonotype appeared a few times. The rearrangement joins TRBV12-3 or TRBV12-4 to TRBJ1-2, with 8 bases identical to TRBD1. The CDR3 length is 14 residues. Germline trimming cut 6 bases from V and 7 bases from J; bases unmatched to any gene: 10. The CDR3 DNA reads as TGTGCCAGCAGCCCCGACAGGGGACGTGGTGGCTACACCTTC. It specifies CASSPDRGRGGYTF.

V is TRBV4-1 and J is TRBJ2-4; D may correspond to TRBD1 or TRBD2 (5 bases each). The last part of the DNA fits TRBJ2-5 better; the J call may be wrong. Germline values: CDR1 MGHRA, CDR2 YSYEKL. This CDR3 has 12 amino acids. CDR3 sequence: CASSQGRGTQYF. DNA of the CDR3: TGCGCCAGCAGCCAGGGACGTGGGACCCAGTACTTC.

V gene TRBV5-5 combines with J gene TRBJ2-4; D is ambiguous. The CDR3 totals 12 residues. Trimming pared 3 bases from V and 4 bases from J, leaving 5 bases between. Germline values: CDR1 SGHKS, CDR2 YYEKEE (reference sequence). The CDR3 nucleotides read TGTGCCAGCAGCTCCGGGAAAAACATTCAGTACTTC. The encoded protein is CASSSGKNIQYF.

This clonotype was observed a handful of times. The V call is TRBV28, the J call TRBJ2-7; the match to TRBD2 covers 7 bases. The CDR3 is 15 amino acids. The V and J ends lost 5 bases and 3 bases, in that order; junction bases with no gene match: 10. The germline V gene has CDR1 MDHEN and CDR2 SYDVKM. This chain's CDR3 is CASSVVPGTNYEQYF. CDR3 sequence (DNA): TGTGCCAGCAGTGTAGTCCCCGGGACTAACTACGAGCAGTACTTC.

The chain recombines TRBV5-1 with TRBJ2-1, with D perhaps being TRBD1 or TRBD2 (6 bases each). The closer fit of TRBJ2-7 to the DNA end suggests the J call may be wrong. The CDR3 spans 17 residues. The germline V gene has CDR1 SGHRS and CDR2 YFSETQ. CDR3 protein: CASSSPMGWGAYNEQYF. The CDR3 DNA sequence: TGCGCCAGCAGCTCGCCCATGGGGTGGGGGGCCTACAATGAGCAGTACTTC.

The rearrangement uses TRBV9 and TRBJ2-1; TRBD2 is a possible D gene (6 bases). Trimming pared 8 bases from V and 8 bases from J, leaving 23 bases between. Germline loops: CDR1 SGDLS, CDR2 YYNGEE. The length of the CDR3 is 15 residues. The CDR3 here is CASVEMGLGMDEQFF. CDR3 sequence (DNA): TGTGCCAGTGTTGAGATGGGACTCGGGATGGATGAGCAGTTCTTC.

This clonotype showed up many times. The CDR3 sequence: CASSNYNEQFF. The CDR3 region has the DNA TGTGCCAGCAGCAACTACAATGAGCAGTTCTTC. This rearrangement joins TRBV28 to TRBJ2-1; D gene uncertain. In germline, CDR1 is MDHEN, CDR2 SYDVKM. The CDR3 is made up of 11 amino acids. Trimming removed 6 bases at V and 3 bases at J, with 3 bases between.

This chain uses TRBV7-2 with TRBJ2-1, with D uncertain. In germline, CDR1 is SGHTA, CDR2 FQGNSA. The V gene lost 5 bases and the J gene lost 13 bases, with 18 bases spanning the gap. The CDR3 is made up of 13 amino acids. The CDR3 region has the DNA TGTGCCAGCAGCAGAGAGGATGGAGAGACCCAGTTCTTC. Its translation: CASSREDGETQFF.

On this clonotype itself: This may arise from a read error, as a much more abundant clone is one base away. The chain recombines TRBV7-2 with TRBJ1-5; 8 bases are shared with TRBD1. The CDR3 length is 15 residues. Germline trimming cut 0 bases from V and 6 bases from J; bases unmatched to any gene: 4. Germline lookup yields CDR1 SGHTA and CDR2 FQGNSA. CDR3 sequence reads: CASSLAGRGPQPQHF. CDR3 nucleotides: TGTGCCAGCAGCTTAGCGGGCAGGGGGCCTCAGCCCCAGCATTTT.

This clonotype appeared once. The J gene is TRBJ1-2, the V gene TRBV7-9; the D is unclear. CDR1 is SEHNR, CDR2 FQNEAQ, per germline (reference sequence). Trimming stripped 5 bases from V and 0 bases from J, with 10 bases between. The CDR3 consists of 14 residues. The CDR3: CASSPTVSNYGYTF. The CDR3 DNA reads TGTGCCAGCAGCCCGACTGTATCTAACTATGGCTACACCTTC.

The chain combines TRBV27 with TRBJ2-3, with TRBD2 matching 7 bases. The CDR3 is 15 residues long. Germline V gives CDR1 MNHEY, CDR2 SMNVEV (reference sequence). Losses at the gene ends were 6 bases for V and 1 base for J; bases not matched to a gene: 7. The CDR3 nucleotides are TGTGCCAGCAGGAGTGGCGGGAGTCGCACAGATACGCAGTATTTT. The encoded protein is CASRSGGSRTDTQYF.

This rearrangement joins TRBV20-1 to TRBJ2-7; D unresolved. Trimming stripped 5 bases from V and 6 bases from J, with 20 bases between. Germline-derived CDR1 and CDR2 are DFQATT and SNEGSKA (reference sequence). This CDR3 spans 14 amino acids. The CDR3 spells CSAYSTLRAGEQYF. The CDR3 DNA is TGCAGTGCTTACTCCACGCTCCGTGCTGGCGAGCAGTACTTC.

This clonotype was recorded a few times. The chain links TRBV12-3 or TRBV12-4 to TRBJ2-4, with D perhaps matching TRBD1 (6 bases). The ends were cut back, 5 bases at V and 2 bases at J, with 13 bases in the middle. This CDR3 comprises 15 residues. The CDR3 sequence: CASSPRGIPKNIQYF. As DNA, the CDR3 is TGTGCCAGCAGTCCCAGGGGCATACCCAAAAACATTCAGTACTTC.

V usage is TRBV7-7 and J usage is TRBJ2-1; TRBD2 agrees at 9 bases. The germline V gene encodes CDR1 SSHAT and CDR2 FNYEAQ (reference sequence). The CDR3 is 15 amino acids. The V segment lost 5 bases and the J segment 7 bases; nucleotides outside the gene matches: 9. The CDR3, as DNA: TGTGCCAGCAGCATTAGCGGGAGCGACCTAAATGAGCAGTTCTTC. The encoded protein is CASSISGSDLNEQFF.

V is TRBV11-2 and J is TRBJ2-7, with D perhaps TRBD1 (5 bases). Trimming removed 3 bases at V and 2 bases at J, with 20 bases between. There are 17 residues in the CDR3. The germline V gene encodes CDR1 SGHAT and CDR2 FQNNGV. CDR3 region: CASSFPTLSRAPYEQYF. The CDR3 nucleotides read TGTGCCAGCAGCTTCCCGACCCTTTCCAGGGCACCCTACGAGCAGTACTTC. Drawing the rest from reference TRBV11-2 and TRBJ2-7, the complete variable domain is EAGVAQSPRYKIIEKRQSVAFWCNPISGHATLYWYQQILGQGPKLLIQFQNNGVVDDSQLPKDRFSAERLKGVDSTLKIQPAKLEDSAVYLCASSFPTLSRAPYEQYFGPGTRLTVT.

This chain links TRBV27 with TRBJ1-6; D remains unclear. The germline V and J ends were trimmed by 1 base and 0 bases, with 10 bases remaining between them. Germline CDR1 is MNHEY and CDR2 is SMNVEV (reference sequence). The CDR3 loop spans 17 amino acids. CDR3 loop: CASSLLPGSSYNSPLHF. The CDR3 coding sequence is TGTGCCAGCAGTTTATTGCCCGGGAGCTCCTATAATTCACCCCTCCACTTT.

This chain links TRBV6-5 with TRBJ2-6; D is possibly TRBD1 (5 bases). V was shortened by 4 bases and J by 0 bases, with 16 bases between the two germline ends. The germline V gene has CDR1 MNHEY and CDR2 SVGAGI. There are 18 residues in the CDR3. The CDR3 here is CASSSPRDLGSGANVLTF. The CDR3 DNA follows: TGTGCCAGCAGTTCCCCCAGGGATCTGGGCTCTGGGGCCAACGTCCTGACTTTC.

The chain recombines TRBV12-3 or TRBV12-4 with TRBJ2-1, with 8 nucleotides matching TRBD2. This CDR3 has 15 amino acids. V lost 5 bases to trimming and J lost 9 bases; unmatched junction nucleotides: 12. The CDR3 bases are TGTGCCAGCAGTAACCCGACGAGCGGGAGTAGTGAGCAGTTCTTC. Residues: CASSNPTSGSSEQFF.